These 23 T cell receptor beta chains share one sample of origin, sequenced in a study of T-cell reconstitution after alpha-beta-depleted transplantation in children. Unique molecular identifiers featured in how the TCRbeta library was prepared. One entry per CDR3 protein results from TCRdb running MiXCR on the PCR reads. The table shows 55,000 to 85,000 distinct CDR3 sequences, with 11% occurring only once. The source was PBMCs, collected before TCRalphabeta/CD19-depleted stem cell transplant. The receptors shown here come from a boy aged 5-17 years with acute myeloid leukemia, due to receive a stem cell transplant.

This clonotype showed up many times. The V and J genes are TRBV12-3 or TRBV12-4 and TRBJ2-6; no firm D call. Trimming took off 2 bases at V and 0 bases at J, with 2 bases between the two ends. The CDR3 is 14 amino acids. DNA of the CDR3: TGTGCCAGCAGTTTAATCTCTGGGGCCAACGTCCTGACTTTC. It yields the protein CASSLISGANVLTF.

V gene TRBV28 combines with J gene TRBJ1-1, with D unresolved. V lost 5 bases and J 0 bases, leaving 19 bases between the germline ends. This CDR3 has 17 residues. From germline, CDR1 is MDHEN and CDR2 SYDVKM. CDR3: CASSGGRAPFMNTEAFF. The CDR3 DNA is TGTGCCAGCAGTGGTGGCCGGGCCCCTTTCATGAACACTGAAGCTTTCTTT.

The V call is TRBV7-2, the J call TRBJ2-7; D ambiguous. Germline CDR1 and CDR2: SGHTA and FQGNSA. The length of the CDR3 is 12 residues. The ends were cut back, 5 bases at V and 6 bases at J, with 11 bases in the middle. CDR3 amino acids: CASSAPSLEQYF. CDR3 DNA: TGTGCCAGCAGCGCACCCTCTCTCGAGCAGTACTTC.

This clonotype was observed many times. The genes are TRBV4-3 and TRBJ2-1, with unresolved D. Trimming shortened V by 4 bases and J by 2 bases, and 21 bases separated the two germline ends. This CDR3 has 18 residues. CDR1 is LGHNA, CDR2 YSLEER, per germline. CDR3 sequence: CASSLSAGSPAAYNEQFF. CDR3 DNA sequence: TGCGCCAGCAGCCTATCGGCTGGAAGCCCGGCGGCCTACAATGAGCAGTTCTTC.

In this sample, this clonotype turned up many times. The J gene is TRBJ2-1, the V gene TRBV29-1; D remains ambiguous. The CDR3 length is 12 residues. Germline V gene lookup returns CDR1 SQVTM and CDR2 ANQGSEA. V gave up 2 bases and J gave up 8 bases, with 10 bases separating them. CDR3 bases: TGCAGCGTTGAACCGGTCGGAGATGAGCAGTTCTTC. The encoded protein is CSVEPVGDEQFF.

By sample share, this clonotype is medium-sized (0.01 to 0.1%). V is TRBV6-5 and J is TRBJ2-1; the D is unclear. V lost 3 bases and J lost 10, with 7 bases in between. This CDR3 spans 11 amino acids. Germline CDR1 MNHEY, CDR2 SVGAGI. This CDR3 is CASSYNREQFF. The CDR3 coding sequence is TGTGCCAGCAGTTATAACCGGGAGCAGTTCTTC.

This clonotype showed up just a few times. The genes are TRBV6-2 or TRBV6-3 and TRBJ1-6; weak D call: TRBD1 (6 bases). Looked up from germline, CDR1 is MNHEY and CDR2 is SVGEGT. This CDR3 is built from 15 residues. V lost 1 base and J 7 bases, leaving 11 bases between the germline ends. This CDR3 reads CASSYFSGENSPLHF. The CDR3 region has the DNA TGTGCCAGCAGTTACTTTTCAGGGGAGAATTCACCCCTCCACTTT.

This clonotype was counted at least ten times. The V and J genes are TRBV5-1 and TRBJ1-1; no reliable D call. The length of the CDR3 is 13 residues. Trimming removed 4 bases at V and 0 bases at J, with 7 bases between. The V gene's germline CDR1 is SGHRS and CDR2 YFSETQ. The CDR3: CASSTVVNTEAFF. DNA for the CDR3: TGCGCCAGCAGCACGGTAGTGAACACTGAAGCTTTCTTT.

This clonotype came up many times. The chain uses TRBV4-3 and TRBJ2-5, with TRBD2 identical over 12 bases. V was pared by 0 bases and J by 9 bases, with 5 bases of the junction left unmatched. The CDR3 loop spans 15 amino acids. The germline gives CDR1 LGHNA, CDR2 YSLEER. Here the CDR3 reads CASSQETSGSRPQYF. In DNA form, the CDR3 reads TGCGCCAGCAGCCAAGAGACTAGCGGGAGTCGGCCCCAGTACTTC.

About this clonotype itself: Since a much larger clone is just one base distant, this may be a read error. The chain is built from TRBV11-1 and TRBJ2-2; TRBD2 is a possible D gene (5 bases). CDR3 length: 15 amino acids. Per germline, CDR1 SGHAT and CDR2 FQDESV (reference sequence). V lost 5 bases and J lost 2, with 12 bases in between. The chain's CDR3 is CASSPCDYNTGELFF. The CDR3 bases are TGTGCCAGCAGCCCATGCGACTATAACACCGGGGAGCTGTTTTTT.

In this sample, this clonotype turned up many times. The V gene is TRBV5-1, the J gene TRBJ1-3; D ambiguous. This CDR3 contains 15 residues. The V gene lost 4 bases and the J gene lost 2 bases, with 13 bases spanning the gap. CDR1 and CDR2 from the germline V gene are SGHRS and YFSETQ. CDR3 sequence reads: CASSLPSGAGNTIYF. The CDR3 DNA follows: TGCGCCAGCAGCCTGCCTTCAGGAGCTGGAAACACCATATATTTT.

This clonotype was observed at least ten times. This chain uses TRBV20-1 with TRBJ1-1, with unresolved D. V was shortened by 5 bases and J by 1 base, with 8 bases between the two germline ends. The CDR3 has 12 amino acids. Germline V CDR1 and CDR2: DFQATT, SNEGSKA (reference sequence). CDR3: CSAREGNTEAFF. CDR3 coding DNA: TGCAGTGCTCGGGAGGGGAACACTGAAGCTTTCTTT.

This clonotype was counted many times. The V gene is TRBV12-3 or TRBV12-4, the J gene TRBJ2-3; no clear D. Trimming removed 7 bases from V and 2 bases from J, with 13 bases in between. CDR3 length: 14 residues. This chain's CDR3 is CASTLTTATDTQYF. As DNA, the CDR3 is TGTGCCAGCACACTCACCACAGCCACAGATACGCAGTATTTT.

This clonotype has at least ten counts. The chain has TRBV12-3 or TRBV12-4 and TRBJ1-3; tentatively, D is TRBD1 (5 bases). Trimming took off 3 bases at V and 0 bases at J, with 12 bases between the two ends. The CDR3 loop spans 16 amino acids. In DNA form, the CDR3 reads TGTGCCAGCAGTTTTGTGGGACCCAGCTCTGGAAACACCATATATTTT. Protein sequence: CASSFVGPSSGNTIYF.

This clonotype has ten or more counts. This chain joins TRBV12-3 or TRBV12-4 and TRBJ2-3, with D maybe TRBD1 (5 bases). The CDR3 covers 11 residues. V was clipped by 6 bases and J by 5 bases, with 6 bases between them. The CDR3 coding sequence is TGTGCCAGCAGCAGGGAAGATACGCAGTATTTT. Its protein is CASSREDTQYF.

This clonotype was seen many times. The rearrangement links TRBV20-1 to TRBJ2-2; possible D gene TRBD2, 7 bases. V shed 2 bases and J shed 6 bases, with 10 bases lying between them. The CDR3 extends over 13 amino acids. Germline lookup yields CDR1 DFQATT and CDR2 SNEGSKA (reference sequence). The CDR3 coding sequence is TGCAGTGCTAGACCGGGGGGCCCCGGGGAGCTGTTTTTT. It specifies CSARPGGPGELFF.

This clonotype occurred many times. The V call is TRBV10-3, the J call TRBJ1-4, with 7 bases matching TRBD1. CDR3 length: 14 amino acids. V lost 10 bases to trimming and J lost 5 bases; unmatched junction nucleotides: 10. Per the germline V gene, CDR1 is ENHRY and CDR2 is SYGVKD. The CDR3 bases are TGTGCCAGCCAGCCCGGAGGGGGCAATGAAAAACTGTTTTTT. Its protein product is CASQPGGGNEKLFF.

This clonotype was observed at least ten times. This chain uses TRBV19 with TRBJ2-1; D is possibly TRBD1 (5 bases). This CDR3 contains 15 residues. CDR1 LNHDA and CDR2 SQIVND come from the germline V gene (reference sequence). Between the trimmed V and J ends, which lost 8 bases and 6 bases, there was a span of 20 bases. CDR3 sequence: CASGERSGWGNEQFF. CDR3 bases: TGTGCCAGTGGCGAAAGATCAGGGTGGGGCAATGAGCAGTTCTTC. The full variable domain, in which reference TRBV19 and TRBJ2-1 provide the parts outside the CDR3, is DGGITQSPKYLFRKEGQNVTLSCEQNLNHDAMYWYRQDPGQGLRLIYYSQIVNDFQKGDIAEGYSVSREKKESFPLTVTSAQKNPTAFYLCASGERSGWGNEQFFGPGTRLTVL.

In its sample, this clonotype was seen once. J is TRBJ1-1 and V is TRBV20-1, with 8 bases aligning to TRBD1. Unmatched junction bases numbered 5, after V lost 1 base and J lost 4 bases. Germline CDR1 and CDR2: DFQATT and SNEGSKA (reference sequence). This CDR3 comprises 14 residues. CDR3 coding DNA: TGCAGTGCTAGAGGCAGGGGGCTGATCACTGAAGCTTTCTTT. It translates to CSARGRGLITEAFF.

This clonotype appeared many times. The CDR3 DNA follows: TGTGCCAGCAGCTACCCCCCACTAGCGGGAACATTTCCCAGCGAGCAGTACTTC. Amino acid sequence: CASSYPPLAGTFPSEQYF. The chain carries TRBV6-5 and TRBJ2-7; 10 positions match TRBD2. V trimming: 6 bases; J trimming: 6 bases; junction bases outside the gene matches: 20. The CDR3 is made up of 18 amino acids. Germline V gene lookup returns CDR1 MNHEY and CDR2 SVGAGI.

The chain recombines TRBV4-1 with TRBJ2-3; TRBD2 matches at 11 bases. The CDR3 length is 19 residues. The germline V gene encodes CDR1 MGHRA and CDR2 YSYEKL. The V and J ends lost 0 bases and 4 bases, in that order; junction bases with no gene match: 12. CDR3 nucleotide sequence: TGCGCCAGCAGCCAAGACGGGGTAACTAGCGGGAGTTTAGCAGATACGCAGTATTTT. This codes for CASSQDGVTSGSLADTQYF.

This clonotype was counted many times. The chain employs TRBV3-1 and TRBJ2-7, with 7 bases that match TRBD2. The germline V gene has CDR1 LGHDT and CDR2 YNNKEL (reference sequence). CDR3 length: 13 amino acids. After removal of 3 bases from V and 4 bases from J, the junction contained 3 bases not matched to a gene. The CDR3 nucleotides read TGTGCCAGCAGCCATGGGACTACTTACGAGCAGTACTTC. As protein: CASSHGTTYEQYF.

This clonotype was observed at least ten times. CDR3 in amino acids: CSASADRGTIDEQYF. The CDR3 DNA reads as TGCAGTGCTAGTGCCGACAGGGGAACTATCGACGAGCAGTACTTC. The chain has TRBV20-1 and TRBJ2-7, with 8 bases lining up with TRBD1. Germline V gene data show CDR1 as DFQATT and CDR2 as SNEGSKA (reference sequence). The CDR3 contains 15 residues. V was pared by 3 bases and J by 5 bases, with 12 bases of the junction left unmatched.